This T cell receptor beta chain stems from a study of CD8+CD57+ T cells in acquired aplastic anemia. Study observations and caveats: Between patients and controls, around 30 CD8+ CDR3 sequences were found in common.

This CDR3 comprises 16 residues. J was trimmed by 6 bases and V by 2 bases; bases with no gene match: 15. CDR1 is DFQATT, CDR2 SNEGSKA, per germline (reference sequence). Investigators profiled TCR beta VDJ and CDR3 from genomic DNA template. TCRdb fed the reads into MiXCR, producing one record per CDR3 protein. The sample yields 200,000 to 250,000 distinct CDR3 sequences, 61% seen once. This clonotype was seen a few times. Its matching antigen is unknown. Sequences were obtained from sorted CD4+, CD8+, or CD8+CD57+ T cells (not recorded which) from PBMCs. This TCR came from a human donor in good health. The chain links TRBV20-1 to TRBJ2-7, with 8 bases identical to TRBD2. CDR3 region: CSARNGLAGALGEQYF. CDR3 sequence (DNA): TGCAGTGCTAGAAACGGTCTAGCGGGCGCTTTAGGCGAGCAGTACTTC.